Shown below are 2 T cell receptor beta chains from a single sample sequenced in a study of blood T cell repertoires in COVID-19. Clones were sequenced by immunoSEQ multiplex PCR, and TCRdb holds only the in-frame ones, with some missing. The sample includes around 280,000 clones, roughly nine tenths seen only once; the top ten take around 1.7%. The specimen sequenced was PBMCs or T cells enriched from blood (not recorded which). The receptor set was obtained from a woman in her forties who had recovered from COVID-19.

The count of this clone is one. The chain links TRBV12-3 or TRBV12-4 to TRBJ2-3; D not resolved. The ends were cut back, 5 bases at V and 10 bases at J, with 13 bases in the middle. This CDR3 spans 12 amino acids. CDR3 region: CASSLTGWAQYF. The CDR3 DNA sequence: TGTGCCAGCAGTCTGACTGGATGGGCGCAGTATTTT.

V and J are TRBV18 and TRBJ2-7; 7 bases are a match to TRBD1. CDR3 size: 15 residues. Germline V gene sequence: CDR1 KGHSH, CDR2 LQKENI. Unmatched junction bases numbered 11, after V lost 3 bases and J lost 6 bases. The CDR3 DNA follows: TGTGCCAGCTCACCGTCGGGACAGTGGCAGGCCGAGCAGTACTTC. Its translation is CASSPSGQWQAEQYF.